The source of this TCR beta chain is a study of blood T cell repertoires in COVID-19. Study-wide background: The origin of the acute and convalescent COVID-19 samples was the United States, Italy and Spain.

This clone was recorded many times. Per the original methods: Cell counts per sample came from amplifying reference gene primers. Sequencing used immunoSEQ multiplex PCR; TCRdb keeps in-frame clones, though not all of them. The V and J calls and clone size were taken over from that table, and D and trimming were inferred from the DNA. The repertoire includes about 310,000 clones, approximately 81% of them detected once, and about 1.9% sits in the top ten. The CDR3 loop spans 16 amino acids. The germline CDR1 and CDR2 sequences are LNHNV and YYDKDF (reference sequence). Trimming removed 0 bases at V and 4 bases at J, with 15 bases between.

The sample comprised PBMCs or T cells enriched from blood (not recorded which). The source is a woman aged 25 to 39 who had been exposed to COVID-19. The V and J genes are TRBV15 and TRBJ1-2; D call uncertain. In nucleotides, the CDR3 is TGTGCCACCAGCAGAGATCGAGGCGGTTCCTTCTATGGCTACACCTTC. It is translated as CATSRDRGGSFYGYTF.